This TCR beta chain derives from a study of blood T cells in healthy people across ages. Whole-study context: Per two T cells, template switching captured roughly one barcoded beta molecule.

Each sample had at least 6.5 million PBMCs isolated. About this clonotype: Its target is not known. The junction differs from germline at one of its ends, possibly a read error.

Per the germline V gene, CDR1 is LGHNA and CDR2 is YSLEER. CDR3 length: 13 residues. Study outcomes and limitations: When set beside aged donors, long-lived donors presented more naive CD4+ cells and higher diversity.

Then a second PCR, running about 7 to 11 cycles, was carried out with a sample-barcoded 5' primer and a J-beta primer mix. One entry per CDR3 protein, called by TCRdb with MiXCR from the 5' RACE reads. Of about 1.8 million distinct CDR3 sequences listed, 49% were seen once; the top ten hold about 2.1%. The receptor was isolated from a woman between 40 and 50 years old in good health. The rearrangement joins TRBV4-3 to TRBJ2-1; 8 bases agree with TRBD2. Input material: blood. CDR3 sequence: CASGQAGAHEQFF. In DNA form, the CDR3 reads TGCGCCAGCGGCCAAGCGGGGGCCCATGAGCAGTTCTTC.